This TCR beta chain was obtained from a study of cytomegalovirus exposure and HLA in healthy donors. Use of 60 Vbeta and 13 Jbeta primers characterized the PCR. Some clones are missing from TCRdb's copy, which holds only in-frame ones; the method was immunoSEQ multiplex PCR. The table has around 180,000 clones, more than 80% seen once. The junction had 16 bases not matched to a gene; V was cut back by 4 bases and J by 9 bases. Germline CDR1 is SGHNT and CDR2 is YYREEE (reference sequence). The CDR3 length is 17 residues. This TCR was recovered from a male donor in good health and CMV-seronegative. The gene calls are TRBV5-4 and TRBJ2-1; 10 nucleotides align to TRBD2. Sequencing was performed on PBMCs. DNA of the CDR3: TGTGCCAGCAGCCTAGATTTGGGGACTAGCGCGATGGGTGAGCAGTTCTTC. Protein sequence: CASSLDLGTSAMGEQFF.